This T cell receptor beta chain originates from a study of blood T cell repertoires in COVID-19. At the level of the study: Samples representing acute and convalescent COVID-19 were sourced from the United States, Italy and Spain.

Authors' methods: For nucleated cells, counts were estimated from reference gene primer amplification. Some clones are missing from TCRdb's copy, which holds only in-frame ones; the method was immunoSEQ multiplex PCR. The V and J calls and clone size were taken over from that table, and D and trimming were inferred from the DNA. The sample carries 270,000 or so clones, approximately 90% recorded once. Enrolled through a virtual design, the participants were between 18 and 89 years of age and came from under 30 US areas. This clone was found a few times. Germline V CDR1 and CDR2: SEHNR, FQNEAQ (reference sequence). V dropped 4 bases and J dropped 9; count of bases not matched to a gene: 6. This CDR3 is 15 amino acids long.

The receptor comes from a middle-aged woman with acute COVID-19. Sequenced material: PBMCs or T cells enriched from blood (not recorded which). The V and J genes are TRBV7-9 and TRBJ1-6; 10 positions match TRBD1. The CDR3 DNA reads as TGTGCCAGCAGCTGGAGCCGGGACAGGGGTTCACCCCTCCACTTT. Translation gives CASSWSRDRGSPLHF.